The entry below describes one T cell receptor beta chain. The antigen remains unidentified. The CDR3 loop spans 15 amino acids. The germline CDR1 and CDR2 sequences are SGHTA and FQGNSA. With about 15 and 9 cycles respectively, two nested PCRs were carried out on TCRalpha and TCRbeta cDNA. TCRdb derives one entry per CDR3 protein from the 5' RACE reads, leaving out DNA. The sample includes about 300,000 distinct CDR3 sequences. Blood samples measuring around 2.6 ml were taken per donor. This entry is derived from a study of monozygotic twins with inflammatory bowel disease. General study results and limits: Discordant twins showed the same repertoire similarity as concordant twins, possibly from limited power. IBD patients share fewer clonotypes with other people than healthy twins do, especially with disease activity.

The sequencing sample was made of blood. The receptor comes from a human donor with ulcerative colitis or Crohn's disease, or a healthy co-twin of an affected twin (not recorded which). The rearrangement joins TRBV7-2 to TRBJ2-6. The CDR3 region is CASSPISSGANVLTF.